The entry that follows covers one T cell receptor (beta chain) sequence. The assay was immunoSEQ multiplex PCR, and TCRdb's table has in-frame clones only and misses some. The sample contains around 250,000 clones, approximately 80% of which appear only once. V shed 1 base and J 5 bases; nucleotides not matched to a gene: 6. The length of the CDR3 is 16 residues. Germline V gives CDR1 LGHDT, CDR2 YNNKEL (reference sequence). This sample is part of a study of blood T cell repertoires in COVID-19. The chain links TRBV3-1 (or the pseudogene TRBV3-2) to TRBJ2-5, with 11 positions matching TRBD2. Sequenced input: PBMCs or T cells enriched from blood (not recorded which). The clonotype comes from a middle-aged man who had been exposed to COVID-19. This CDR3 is CASSQGISGRGETQYF. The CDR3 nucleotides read TGTGCCAGCAGCCAAGGGATTAGCGGGAGGGGGGAGACCCAGTACTTC.